The sequence of this T cell receptor beta chain was determined in a study of blood T cell repertoires in COVID-19. Study-wide context: From the United States, Italy and Spain came samples of acute and convalescent COVID-19. T cells, B-cell-depleted T cells, or PBMCs provided the cDNA or gDNA that served as material.

Trimming left V 3 bases short and J 13 bases short, with 17 bases between. There are 13 residues in the CDR3. How the authors handled the data: By means of reference gene primer amplification, nucleated cell counts were estimated. The method was immunoSEQ multiplex PCR; TCRdb's version includes in-frame clones alone and lacks a portion of them. The V and J calls and clone size are taken from that table; D and trimming were inferred from the DNA. Among about 99,000 clones listed, around nine tenths were seen once. The rearrangement joins TRBV12-3 or TRBV12-4 to TRBJ2-3, with D unresolved. The specimen was peripheral blood. This TCR was recovered from a human donor in a cohort sampled during active COVID-19. The CDR3 spells CASSLNRVIGEYF. The CDR3 bases are TGTGCCAGCAGTTTGAACCGGGTAATTGGAGAGTATTTT.